This T cell receptor beta chain was obtained from a study of blood T cell repertoires in COVID-19. Turning to the study itself: The United States, Italy and Spain were the sources of the acute and convalescent COVID-19 samples.

This clone was recorded only once. Here immunoSEQ multiplex PCR was the method, and the copy in TCRdb shows in-frame clones only, minus some. The data hold around 160,000 clones, with over 75% observed a single time. The Seattle site enrolled patients during active infection and followed them longitudinally. Germline CDR1 reads SNHLY; CDR2 reads FYNNEI. This CDR3 is 12 amino acids long. The V end lost 4 bases, the J end lost 4 bases, and 7 bases lay between the germline ends. The sequence came from an older woman with COVID-19, enrolled during active disease. The sample taken for sequencing was peripheral blood. The chain carries TRBV2 and TRBJ1-1; the D gene is possibly TRBD1 (6 bases). This CDR3 reads CASSGGGTEAFF. The CDR3 DNA reads as TGTGCCAGCAGTGGAGGGGGCACTGAAGCTTTCTTT.